Sequencing of this TCR beta chain was carried out in a study of OX40 agonist ivuxolimab in advanced cancers. On the study more broadly: One patient with hepatocellular carcinoma and two with cutaneous melanoma, three in all, had partial responses.

TCRdb's copy holds only in-frame clones and misses some; the assay was immunoSEQ multiplex PCR. There are roughly 70,000 clones in the sample; around 86% occur only once, and roughly 0.4% lies in the top ten. Study-wide results and limits: In the 0.1 to 3.0 mg/kg range, CD4+ and CD8+ blood T cells had expanded clonally by week 6. CD8+ T cells (on average) carried more expanded clones than CD4+ T cells.

With regard to this clone: Its target is unknown.

Germline V CDR1 and CDR2: MNHNY, SVGAGI (reference sequence). The V end was cut by 2 bases, the J end by 6 bases, with 7 bases between. The CDR3 length is 12 residues. The chain couples TRBV6-6 to TRBJ1-1, with D unclear. Sequencing used CD4+ or CD8+ T cells sorted from blood, obtained in a trial of the OX40 agonist ivuxolimab. The receptor comes from an adult with an advanced solid tumor such as melanoma, head and neck, liver or kidney cancer. The CDR3 protein is CASSYRAAEAFF. The CDR3, as DNA: TGTGCCAGCAGTTACCGGGCAGCTGAAGCTTTCTTT.